This TCR beta chain was captured by sequencing in a study of T cell clonotyping in hematopoietic cell transplantation. Turning to the study itself: Cytoreduction preceded collection of pretransplant recipient samples.

As to time point: recipient sample about 28 days before transplant, after cytoreduction. Sequencing used immunoSEQ multiplex PCR; TCRdb keeps in-frame clones, though not all of them. The table has more than 5,000 clones, approximately 81% seen once; the top ten hold 3.5% to 5%. The CDR3 consists of 13 residues. The germline CDR1 and CDR2 sequences are LNHDA and SQIVND (reference sequence). V gave up 6 bases and J gave up 2 bases, with 10 bases separating them. Sequences were derived from peripheral blood mononuclear cells, sampled before stem cell transplant. The chain has TRBV19 and TRBJ2-5; possibly TRBD1 for D (5 bases). This TCR was recovered from a man aged 55-75 years with acute myeloid leukemia. Some clones in this sample may be carry-over from other donors' samples. CDR3 region: CASSDSAQETQYF. CDR3 in DNA: TGTGCCAGTAGCGACAGCGCTCAAGAGACCCAGTACTTC.